There are many counts of the clone carrying this T cell receptor (beta chain). The authors' processing: The study built a papillary thyroid cancer distant-metastasis classifier from CDR3 differences across clinicopathological groups. TCRdb reprocessed the PCR reads using MiXCR. None of the V and J calls come from the authors' own analysis; TCRdb made them. The data hold some 29,000 clones, with approximately 8% observed a single time. No treatment had been given to any patient before thyroid surgery. The sample originates from a study of metastatic and nonmetastatic thyroid tumors. The overall study: A comparison of repertoires was made across blood and tumor or nodule tissue from malignant and benign thyroid patients.

Germline CDR1 and CDR2: DFQATT and SNEGSKA (reference sequence). The CDR3 contains 16 residues. V gave up 0 bases and J gave up 4 bases; unmatched junction bases: 9. This sequence originates from a female donor with papillary thyroid cancer or a benign thyroid nodule (not recorded which). Some clones in this sample may be carry-over from other donors' samples. The V and J genes are TRBV20-1 and TRBJ1-2; TRBD1 agrees at 9 bases. The sequenced sample consisted of blood. The CDR3 region has the DNA TGCAGTGCTAGAGAAACAGGGGGCCCGGGGGGCTATGGCTACACCTTC. It codes for CSARETGGPGGYGYTF.